Given below is one T cell receptor (beta chain) in context. The V and J ends lost 1 base and 0 bases respectively, with 9 bases between them. This CDR3 has 15 amino acids. Per germline, CDR1 LGHDT and CDR2 YNNKEL (reference sequence). This sample stems from a study of blood T cell repertoires in COVID-19. Background on the study: Samples representing acute and convalescent COVID-19 were sourced from the United States, Italy and Spain.

In the authors' workflow: Reference gene primer amplification gave nucleated cell count estimates. Measured with immunoSEQ multiplex PCR; TCRdb has only the in-frame clones, and not every one. V and J calls and clone size are given by that table; D and trimming were obtained from the DNA. This sample has 60,000 to 70,000 clones, with roughly nine tenths found just once. The sample comprised peripheral blood. The genes are TRBV3-1 (or the pseudogene TRBV3-2) and TRBJ1-2; a possible D gene is TRBD1 (5 bases). This sequence was found in a human donor in a cohort sampled during active COVID-19. CDR3 DNA sequence: TGTGCCAGCAGCCAAGCTGTACAGGCTAACTATGGCTACACCTTC. This gives the protein CASSQAVQANYGYTF.